The 25 T cell receptor beta chains presented below share a single source sample, sequenced in a study of cytomegalovirus exposure and HLA in healthy donors. PCR involved 60 Vbeta and 13 Jbeta primers. The assay was immunoSEQ multiplex PCR, and TCRdb's table has in-frame clones only and misses some. Of about 200,000 clones in the sample, around 75% are singletons; the top ten hold about 0.37%. Source material: PBMCs. The receptors derive from a male donor in good health and CMV-seropositive.

This clone came up a few times. The chain recombines TRBV9 with TRBJ1-1, with D possibly matching TRBD1 (5 bases). The CDR3 spans 14 residues. In germline, CDR1 is SGDLS, CDR2 YYNGEE. The germline V and J ends were trimmed by 3 bases and 1 base, with 10 bases remaining between them. CDR3 protein: CASSGGPTNTEAFF. In DNA form, the CDR3 reads TGTGCCAGCAGCGGGGGCCCGACGAACACTGAAGCTTTCTTT.

The chain links TRBV4-3 to TRBJ1-2; 12 bases are shared with TRBD1. The J segment lost 8 bases and the V segment lost 2 bases, leaving 6 bases of the junction unmatched. The CDR3 covers 15 residues. In germline, CDR1 is LGHNA, CDR2 YSLEER. The CDR3 is CASSQTGTGGRGYTF. In DNA form, the CDR3 reads TGCGCCAGCAGCCAAACCGGGACAGGGGGCCGAGGCTACACCTTC.

Here the CDR3 DNA reads TGTGCCAGCAGCTGGGGGACAGGGGGCGGCACTGAAGCTTTCTTT. Translated, it gives CASSWGTGGGTEAFF. This chain joins TRBV13 and TRBJ1-1; 12 bases are a match to TRBD1. The length of the CDR3 is 15 residues. The germline V gene has CDR1 PRHDT and CDR2 FYEKMQ (reference sequence). V lost 4 bases, J lost 4 bases, and 4 bases stayed unmatched.

The chain recombines TRBV21-1 with TRBJ2-2; the DNA was not compared with TRBD1, the D call given in the table. TRBV21-1 is described as a pseudogene. CDR3 length equals 18 residues. The CDR3 DNA follows: TGTGCCAGCAGCCACAAAGGGGACAGGGCCCGGGGGACCGGGGAGCTGTTTTTT. Its protein is CASSHKGDRARGTGELFF.

This chain connects TRBV6-5 to TRBJ1-1; no clear D gene. The CDR3 spans 14 residues. Germline assignment: CDR1 MNHEY and CDR2 SVGAGI. V was pared by 7 bases and J by 0 bases, with 12 bases between. The CDR3 is CASIERGLNTEAFF. Written as DNA, the CDR3 is TGTGCCAGCATTGAGCGGGGATTGAACACTGAAGCTTTCTTT.

The chain has TRBV10-3 and TRBJ1-3, with D hard to call. This CDR3 has 13 residues. V was shortened by 6 bases and J by 0 bases, with 6 bases between the two germline ends. Per the germline V gene, CDR1 is ENHRY and CDR2 is SYGVKD. This CDR3 is CAIRVSSGNTIYF. As DNA, the CDR3 is TGTGCCATCAGGGTCAGCTCTGGAAACACCATATATTTT.

On this clone: At one boundary the junction diverges from the germline segment, which might be a read error. The chain joins TRBV7-9 to TRBJ2-2; D is possibly TRBD2 (5 bases). This CDR3 has 16 residues. Germline V gene sequence: CDR1 SEHNR, CDR2 FQNEAQ (reference sequence). The CDR3 loop reads CSSSPKEVSPGGELFF. CDR3 DNA sequence: TGTTCCAGCAGCCCGAAGGAGGTGAGCCCCGGCGGGGAGCTGTTTTTT.

The chain recombines TRBV11-2 with TRBJ2-2, with D hard to call. In germline, CDR1 is SGHAT, CDR2 FQNNGV. This CDR3 has 14 residues. The V gene lost 2 bases and the J gene lost 2 bases, with 6 bases spanning the gap. The CDR3 protein is CASSLTENTGELFF. DNA for the CDR3: TGTGCCAGCAGCTTAACAGAAAACACCGGGGAGCTGTTTTTT.

The V gene is TRBV28, the J gene TRBJ2-1; D may be TRBD1 (6 bases). V dropped 4 bases and J dropped 1 base, with 14 bases sitting between them. This CDR3 spans 16 amino acids. Germline CDR1 MDHEN, CDR2 SYDVKM. The chain's CDR3 is CASSSPTGQSYNEQFF. DNA for the CDR3: TGTGCCAGCAGTTCCCCGACAGGCCAATCCTACAATGAGCAGTTCTTC.

This clone was seen a few times. For the CDR3, the DNA is TGTGCCAGCAGTCCGGACAGGGGGTACACCGGGGAGCTGTTTTTT. Its protein product is CASSPDRGYTGELFF. The V gene is TRBV5-4, the J gene TRBJ2-2, with 10 bases aligning to TRBD1. With V trimmed by 5 bases and J by 3 bases, 4 bases remained unmatched. Germline-derived CDR1 and CDR2 are SGHNT and YYREEE (reference sequence). The CDR3 totals 15 residues.

This rearrangement joins TRBV7-2 to TRBJ2-7, with TRBD2 as a possible D gene (6 bases). Germline lookup yields CDR1 SGHTA and CDR2 FQGNSA. Trimming removed 7 bases from V and 3 bases from J, with 22 bases in between. The CDR3 spans 16 residues. CDR3 nucleotides: TGTGCCAGCACCTTGTCGGTTAGGGATAGCGGCTACGAGCAGTACTTC. This encodes CASTLSVRDSGYEQYF.

The CDR3 DNA reads TGTGCCTGGAGTCTTGACAGTTCAACTAATGAAAAACTGTTTTTT. Translating it yields CAWSLDSSTNEKLFF. V is TRBV30 and J is TRBJ1-4; D might be TRBD1 (5 bases). The CDR3 is made up of 15 amino acids. CDR1 GTSNPN and CDR2 SVGIG come from the germline V gene (reference sequence). Trimming took 2 bases from V and 0 from J, leaving 10 bases between them.

The rearrangement uses TRBV18 and TRBJ2-2; D is unresolved. This CDR3 has 17 residues. The germline V and J ends were trimmed by 0 bases and 2 bases, with 13 bases remaining between them. The V gene's germline CDR1 is KGHSH and CDR2 LQKENI. The CDR3 nucleotides read TGTGCCAGCTCACCACCGACACGACGAATAAACACCGGGGAGCTGTTTTTT. Translation gives CASSPPTRRINTGELFF.

V is TRBV4-1 and J is TRBJ2-7; a possible D gene is TRBD1 (6 bases). The CDR3 has 13 residues. From germline, CDR1 is MGHRA and CDR2 YSYEKL. Trimming shortened V by 4 bases and J by 2 bases, and 9 bases separated the two germline ends. CDR3 protein: CASSRGPAYEQYF. CDR3 coding DNA: TGCGCCAGCAGCCGGGGGCCGGCCTACGAGCAGTACTTC.

The CDR3 protein is CASSLGQVVSGNTIYF. The CDR3 nucleotides read TGTGCCAGCAGCTTAGGACAGGTGGTTTCTGGAAACACCATATATTTT. The rearrangement uses TRBV7-9 and TRBJ1-3; D may be TRBD1 (6 bases). Trimming cost V 1 base and J 1 base, with 11 bases left between them. From germline, CDR1 is SEHNR and CDR2 FQNEAQ (reference sequence). The CDR3 spans 16 residues.

The CDR3 reads CASRGSSYEQYF. CDR3 sequence (DNA): TGTGCCAGCCGGGGGAGCTCCTACGAGCAGTACTTC. The rearrangement uses TRBV6-5 and TRBJ2-7; tentative D call: TRBD2 (6 bases). Deletions cut 8 bases from V and 0 bases from J, with 8 bases between. Germline loops: CDR1 MNHEY, CDR2 SVGAGI. The CDR3 length is 12 residues.

The DNA for the CDR3 is TGTGCCAGCGTGGAAGGGGGGGACCATCAGCCCCAGCATTTT. Its protein is CASVEGGDHQPQHF. V and J are TRBV2 and TRBJ1-5; weak D call: TRBD1 (6 bases). Germline V lookup: CDR1 SNHLY, CDR2 FYNNEI. The CDR3 covers 14 residues. V lost 8 bases and J 5 bases, leaving 16 bases between the germline ends.

The chain employs TRBV27 and TRBJ1-2, with D possibly being TRBD1 (5 bases). Trimming removed 0 bases at V and 6 bases at J, with 11 bases between. The CDR3 sequence is 14 residues long. CDR1 is MNHEY, CDR2 SMNVEV, per germline (reference sequence). The CDR3 sequence is CASSLSARVDGYTF. The CDR3, as DNA: TGTGCCAGCAGTTTATCCGCCAGGGTGGATGGCTACACCTTC.

The rearrangement uses TRBV28 and TRBJ2-3; TRBD1 aligns across 7 bases. With V trimmed by 5 bases and J by 7 bases, 9 bases remained unmatched. This CDR3 region has 14 residues. Germline V CDR1 and CDR2: MDHEN, SYDVKM. The CDR3 protein is CASSTRNRGNTQYF. DNA of the CDR3: TGTGCCAGCAGTACTAGAAACAGGGGAAATACGCAGTATTTT.

The chain recombines TRBV4-1 with TRBJ1-2; no firm D call. The V and J ends lost 4 bases and 3 bases respectively, with 12 bases between them. The CDR3 length is 14 residues. Germline V gives CDR1 MGHRA, CDR2 YSYEKL. CDR3 coding DNA: TGCGCCAGCAGCCCCGGCGGGGTGGACTATGGCTACACCTTC. Protein product: CASSPGGVDYGYTF.

The chain couples TRBV28 to TRBJ2-7, with 7 nucleotides matching TRBD1. Germline V gene data show CDR1 as MDHEN and CDR2 as SYDVKM. There are 14 residues in the CDR3. Losses at the gene ends were 6 bases for V and 7 bases for J; bases not matched to a gene: 12. The CDR3 reads CASRPGTDLREQYF. CDR3 in DNA: TGTGCCAGCAGACCCGGGACAGATCTACGAGAGCAGTACTTC.

Notes on this clone: One junction end disagrees with the germline gene, perhaps due to a read error. The chain uses TRBV7-2 and TRBJ1-3; D perhaps matches TRBD1 (6 bases). The CDR3 has 17 residues. Per germline, CDR1 SGHTA and CDR2 FQGNSA. The CDR3 loop reads CASSLALQGASGDTIYF. The CDR3 DNA reads as TGTGCCAGCAGCTTAGCATTACAGGGCGCTTCTGGAGACACCATATATTTT.

In this sample, this clone turned up a few times. This sequence joins TRBV6-5 and TRBJ1-1; 7 bases align to TRBD1. The V gene's germline CDR1 is MNHEY and CDR2 SVGAGI. There are 13 residues in the CDR3. V trimming: 5 bases; J trimming: 1 base; junction bases outside the gene matches: 1. CDR3 nucleotides: TGTGCCAGCAGTCGGACAGGGAACACTGAAGCTTTCTTT. It yields the protein CASSRTGNTEAFF.

This rearrangement joins TRBV7-9 to TRBJ2-2; D is possibly TRBD1 (5 bases). With 5 bases removed from V and 5 bases from J, the gap between germline ends came to 15 bases. The CDR3 spans 15 residues. Per the germline V gene, CDR1 is SEHNR and CDR2 is FQNEAQ (reference sequence). CDR3 nucleotides: TGTGCCAGCAGCCCGATCCTCAGGGTAACCGGGGAGCTGTTTTTT. This gives the protein CASSPILRVTGELFF.

With respect to this clone: A junction end diverges from the germline sequence, so it may reflect a read error. DNA for the CDR3: TGTTCCAGCAGCTTGGGACAGGGGATTATGCAGCCCCAGCATTTT. This encodes CSSSLGQGIMQPQHF. The V and J genes are TRBV7-9 and TRBJ1-5; 10 nucleotides align to TRBD1. CDR1 is SEHNR, CDR2 FQNEAQ, per germline (reference sequence). The CDR3 has 15 amino acids.